One and the same sample provided the 5 T cell receptor beta chains below, sequenced in a study of blood T cell repertoires in COVID-19. The method was immunoSEQ multiplex PCR; TCRdb's version includes in-frame clones alone and lacks a portion of them. The sample shows approximately 330,000 clones, approximately 86% of them seen only once. The sequencing input was PBMCs or T cells enriched from blood (not recorded which). Source of these receptors: a woman aged 40 to 50 with acute COVID-19.

This clone showed up just a few times. The chain carries TRBV9 and TRBJ2-1, with D perhaps TRBD2 (5 bases). Between the trimmed V and J ends, which lost 3 bases and 3 bases, there was a span of 13 bases. Germline lookup yields CDR1 SGDLS and CDR2 YYNGEE. The CDR3 has 15 amino acids. The CDR3 DNA reads TGTGCCAGCAGCGCTCAATCTAGCAACTACAATGAGCAGTTCTTC. Protein product: CASSAQSSNYNEQFF.

This clone has a single count. V and J are TRBV6-2 or TRBV6-3 and TRBJ2-1, with D possibly TRBD2 on 5 matching bases. The CDR3 extends over 16 amino acids. Germline values: CDR1 MNHEY, CDR2 SVGEGT. Trimming shortened V by 5 bases and J by 0 bases, and 14 bases separated the two germline ends. The DNA of the CDR3 is TGTGCCAGCAGTCCGACCAGCGGACCCTCCTACAATGAGCAGTTCTTC. Its protein is CASSPTSGPSYNEQFF.

The chain uses TRBV4-3 and TRBJ2-7, with 10 nucleotides matching TRBD2. Unmatched junction bases numbered 1, after V lost 2 bases and J lost 3 bases. The length of the CDR3 is 14 residues. Germline CDR1 LGHNA, CDR2 YSLEER. As DNA, the CDR3 is TGCGCCAGCAGCCAATTAGCGGGAGGCTACGAGCAGTACTTC. It specifies CASSQLAGGYEQYF.

The rearrangement uses TRBV18 and TRBJ1-3; a weak D match, TRBD1 (5 bases). V shed 0 bases and J shed 3 bases, with 9 bases lying between them. CDR3 length: 15 amino acids. The germline gives CDR1 KGHSH, CDR2 LQKENI. The CDR3 reads CASSPPSGGGNTIYF. The CDR3 DNA reads TGTGCCAGCTCACCACCGTCCGGGGGTGGAAACACCATATATTTT. The complete variable domain, with remaining parts taken from reference TRBV18 and TRBJ1-3, reads NAGVMQNPRHLVRRRGQEARLRCSPMKGHSHVYWYRQLPEEGLKFMVYLQKENIIDESGMPKERFSAEFPKEGPSILRIQQVVRGDSAAYFCASSPPSGGGNTIYFGEGSWLTVV.

The chain has TRBV19 and TRBJ1-5; 7 nucleotides match TRBD1. Looked up from germline, CDR1 is LNHDA and CDR2 is SQIVND (reference sequence). The CDR3 loop spans 15 amino acids. Unmatched junction bases numbered 5, after V lost 6 bases and J lost 0 bases. CDR3 nucleotides: TGTGCCAGTAGGGACAGGCCGAATAGCAATCAGCCCCAGCATTTT. Its protein is CASRDRPNSNQPQHF.